One sample yielded the 25 T cell receptor beta chains listed below, sequenced in a study of cytomegalovirus exposure and HLA in healthy donors. PCR was performed using 60 Vbeta and 13 Jbeta primers. Data came from immunoSEQ multiplex PCR; TCRdb stores just in-frame clones and leaves some out. This table has more than 150,000 clones, 82% appearing once. Sequencing was done on a sample of PBMCs. The receptor set was obtained from a woman aged 18 to 35 in good health and CMV-seronegative.

The chain recombines TRBV29-1 with TRBJ2-2, with a possible D match to TRBD2 (5 bases). V was shortened by 3 bases and J by 1 base, with 9 bases between the two germline ends. Germline values: CDR1 SQVTM, CDR2 ANQGSEA. The CDR3 spans 14 residues. This chain's CDR3 is CSVDAGKNTGELFF. In nucleotides, the CDR3 is TGCAGCGTTGATGCCGGGAAGAACACCGGGGAGCTGTTTTTT.

The chain uses TRBV5-1 and TRBJ2-2; D uncertain. Germline CDR1 is SGHRS and CDR2 is YFSETQ. The CDR3 extends over 15 amino acids. V dropped 0 bases and J dropped 4 bases, with 10 bases sitting between them. The CDR3 region has the DNA TGCGCCAGCAGCTTGGTAGGCGGTACCACCGGGGAGCTGTTTTTT. This sequence encodes CASSLVGGTTGELFF.

This clone occurred a few times. J is TRBJ2-7 and V is TRBV4-1; D is perhaps TRBD2 (5 bases). V was pared by 0 bases and J by 4 bases, with 13 bases between. This CDR3 comprises 15 residues. Germline loops: CDR1 MGHRA, CDR2 YSYEKL. CDR3 DNA: TGCGCCAGCAGCCAAGAATCGGGATTTCCTTACGAGCAGTACTTC. Amino acids: CASSQESGFPYEQYF.

The chain recombines TRBV6-1 with TRBJ2-2; 7 bases are a match to TRBD1. This CDR3 is built from 19 residues. Unmatched junction bases numbered 17, after V lost 1 base and J lost 6 bases. CDR1 and CDR2 from the germline V gene are MNHNS and SASEGT. The chain's CDR3 is CASSEGSNVGGKGAGELFF. Written as DNA, the CDR3 is TGTGCCAGCAGTGAAGGCTCTAACGTAGGGGGCAAAGGGGCCGGGGAGCTGTTTTTT.

J is TRBJ2-7 and V is TRBV6-5, with D possibly TRBD1 on 6 matching bases. CDR3 length: 14 residues. Per the germline V gene, CDR1 is MNHEY and CDR2 is SVGAGI. The V end lost 5 bases, the J end lost 3 bases, and 14 bases lay between the germline ends. The CDR3 reads CASSALGADYEQYF. In DNA, the CDR3 is TGTGCCAGCAGTGCCTTGGGGGCCGACTACGAGCAGTACTTC.

This chain connects TRBV13 to TRBJ2-1; D is perhaps TRBD2 (6 bases). CDR1 is PRHDT, CDR2 FYEKMQ, per germline (reference sequence). V lost 5 bases, J lost 3 bases, and 14 bases lay in between. The CDR3 covers 15 residues. The CDR3 region has the DNA TGTGCCAGCAGCCAAGTGTTAGCGGACTACAATGAGCAGTTCTTC. Translated: CASSQVLADYNEQFF.

The rearrangement links TRBV7-2 to TRBJ2-1; 16 bases match TRBD2. The CDR3 spans 19 residues. CDR1 and CDR2 from the germline V gene are SGHTA and FQGNSA. Trimming cost V 5 bases and J 6 bases; bases outside gene matches: 13. The CDR3 nucleotides read TGTGCCAGCAGCACAAAGGGACTAGCGGGGGGGCTAGGTTTCAATGAGCAGTTCTTC. Amino acid sequence: CASSTKGLAGGLGFNEQFF.

The rearrangement links TRBV15 to TRBJ2-7; possibly TRBD1 for D (5 bases). CDR3 length: 12 amino acids. Looked up from germline, CDR1 is LNHNV and CDR2 is YYDKDF (reference sequence). Trimming left V 1 base short and J 7 bases short, with 8 bases between. The CDR3 DNA follows: TGTGCCACCAGCAGAGGGGGCGCGGAGCAGTACTTC. Its protein is CATSRGGAEQYF.

The V gene is TRBV28, the J gene TRBJ1-6, with D possibly being TRBD1 (6 bases). CDR3 length: 15 residues. V was trimmed by 4 bases and J by 8 bases, leaving 15 bases between them. Per germline, CDR1 MDHEN and CDR2 SYDVKM. The CDR3 DNA is TGTGCCAGCAGTTCGATCGGGACAACGGATTCACCCCTCCACTTT. It encodes CASSSIGTTDSPLHF. The entire variable domain, with the rest obtained from reference TRBV28 and TRBJ1-6, is as follows: DVKVTQSSRYLVKRTGEKVFLECVQDMDHENMFWYRQDPGLGLRLIYFSYDVKMKEKGDIPEGYSVSREKKERFSLILESASTNQTSMYLCASSSIGTTDSPLHFGNGTRLTVT.

The sample holds a few counts of this clone. This chain joins TRBV27 and TRBJ2-1; TRBD2 aligns across 12 bases. The CDR3 runs to 12 residues. V was clipped by 10 bases and J by 7 bases; unmatched bases: 2. Germline values: CDR1 MNHEY, CDR2 SMNVEV (reference sequence). The CDR3 coding sequence is TGTGCCACGGGGACTAGCGGGAATGAGCAGTTCTTC. Its protein is CATGTSGNEQFF.

This rearrangement joins TRBV5-4 to TRBJ2-1, with a tentative D call TRBD1 (7 bases). Germline CDR1 is SGHNT and CDR2 is YYREEE (reference sequence). This CDR3 contains 16 residues. V was cut by 6 bases and J by 3 bases, with 19 bases left in between. The CDR3 nucleotides read TGTGCCAGCACCTCAGGGGGGCCAGGGTTCTACAATGAGCAGTTCTTC. Its translation is CASTSGGPGFYNEQFF.

This chain uses TRBV5-1 with TRBJ1-1, with D possibly TRBD1 on 6 matching bases. The CDR3 has 15 residues. V shed 8 bases and J shed 0 bases, with 17 bases lying between them. CDR1 SGHRS and CDR2 YFSETQ come from the germline V gene. CDR3 residues: CARGWRQGMNTEAFF. The CDR3, as DNA: TGCGCCAGAGGTTGGAGGCAGGGGATGAACACTGAAGCTTTCTTT. Variable domain in full (rest from reference TRBV5-1 and TRBJ1-1): KAGVTQTPRYLIKTRGQQVTLSCSPISGHRSVSWYQQTPGQGLQFLFEYFSETQRNKGNFPGRFSGRQFSNSRSEMNVSTLELGDSALYLCARGWRQGMNTEAFFGQGTRLTVV.

This clone was detected only a few times. Written as DNA, the CDR3 is TGTGCCAGCAGCGATGGTCCACCGGGACTAGCGGGGGTCGGTTCCTACGAGCAGTACTTC. Protein: CASSDGPPGLAGVGSYEQYF. The gene calls are TRBV13 and TRBJ2-7; 14 nucleotides line up with TRBD2. The length of the CDR3 is 20 residues. V was clipped by 5 bases and J by 1 base; unmatched bases: 16. Germline V gives CDR1 PRHDT, CDR2 FYEKMQ (reference sequence).

This chain connects TRBV30 to TRBJ2-1, with 10 nucleotides matching TRBD2. J lost 0 bases, V lost 3 bases, and 5 bases had no gene match. This CDR3 is 16 amino acids long. Germline CDR1 GTSNPN, CDR2 SVGIG (reference sequence). CDR3 in amino acids: CAWRGSGRSSYNEQFF. Here the CDR3 DNA reads TGTGCCTGGAGAGGTAGCGGGAGGTCCTCCTACAATGAGCAGTTCTTC.

This rearrangement joins TRBV10-3 to TRBJ1-1; perhaps TRBD1 as D (6 bases). Trimming cost V 6 bases and J 11 bases, with 22 bases left between them. This CDR3 contains 14 residues. In germline, CDR1 is ENHRY, CDR2 SYGVKD. This CDR3 reads CAIRPTEGTQVAFF. The CDR3 DNA is TGTGCCATCAGGCCGACTGAAGGGACACAGGTTGCTTTCTTT.

This clone showed up just once. J is TRBJ2-5 and V is TRBV7-2; 13 bases fit TRBD2. CDR1 and CDR2 (germline): SGHTA, FQGNSA. The junction had 10 bases not matched to a gene; V was cut back by 0 bases and J by 9 bases. The CDR3 is 17 amino acids. The CDR3 nucleotides read TGTGCCAGCAGCTTAGCCCTGACTAGCGGGAGGTTAGCGGCCCAGTACTTC. As protein: CASSLALTSGRLAAQYF.

V is TRBV19 and J is TRBJ1-5; a possible D gene is TRBD1 (5 bases). With 1 base removed from V and 8 bases from J, the gap between germline ends came to 15 bases. The CDR3 length is 15 residues. Germline V gene data show CDR1 as LNHDA and CDR2 as SQIVND (reference sequence). The CDR3 DNA reads as TGTGCCAGTAGTATAGTATGGCGGGACTCGGAGCCCCAGCATTTT. Translating it yields CASSIVWRDSEPQHF. Full variable domain (outside the CDR3, taken from reference TRBV19 and TRBJ1-5): DGGITQSPKYLFRKEGQNVTLSCEQNLNHDAMYWYRQDPGQGLRLIYYSQIVNDFQKGDIAEGYSVSREKKESFPLTVTSAQKNPTAFYLCASSIVWRDSEPQHFGDGTRLSIL.

The chain has TRBV18 and TRBJ1-1; 8 bases map to TRBD1. The CDR3 spans 16 residues. CDR1 KGHSH and CDR2 LQKENI come from the germline V gene. V lost 3 bases to trimming and J lost 0 bases; unmatched junction nucleotides: 6. The CDR3 DNA reads TGTGCCAGCTCACCGGCGACAGGGGATTTGAACACTGAAGCTTTCTTT. Its protein product is CASSPATGDLNTEAFF. Using reference TRBV18 and TRBJ1-1 for the parts outside the CDR3, the full variable domain is NAGVMQNPRHLVRRRGQEARLRCSPMKGHSHVYWYRQLPEEGLKFMVYLQKENIIDESGMPKERFSAEFPKEGPSILRIQQVVRGDSAAYFCASSPATGDLNTEAFFGQGTRLTVV.

The chain is built from TRBV11-2 and TRBJ1-6, with D possibly TRBD1 on 6 matching bases. The CDR3 runs 16 residues. Germline V lookup: CDR1 SGHAT, CDR2 FQNNGV. Trimming removed 4 bases from V and 6 bases from J, with 16 bases in between. CDR3 region: CASSSRPDSFNSPLHF. The DNA for the CDR3 is TGTGCCAGCAGCTCCCGCCCGGACAGCTTTAATTCACCCCTCCACTTT. The variable domain in full, completed from reference TRBV11-2 and TRBJ1-6, reads EAGVAQSPRYKIIEKRQSVAFWCNPISGHATLYWYQQILGQGPKLLIQFQNNGVVDDSQLPKDRFSAERLKGVDSTLKIQPAKLEDSAVYLCASSSRPDSFNSPLHFGNGTRLTVT.

This chain links TRBV11-2 with TRBJ2-1; TRBD2 might be the D (7 bases). The CDR3 is 14 amino acids. Between the trimmed V and J ends, which lost 8 bases and 3 bases, there was a span of 14 bases. The V gene's germline CDR1 is SGHAT and CDR2 FQNNGV. CDR3 protein: CASAGGPYYNEQFF. The CDR3 region has the DNA TGTGCCAGCGCCGGGGGGCCCTACTACAATGAGCAGTTCTTC.

The chain uses TRBV5-1 and TRBJ2-7; tentatively, D is TRBD1 (6 bases). Germline V gene sequence: CDR1 SGHRS, CDR2 YFSETQ. The CDR3 is 15 amino acids. Trimming shortened V by 0 bases and J by 4 bases, and 14 bases separated the two germline ends. The CDR3 loop is CASSLGLGQIYEQYF. CDR3 nucleotides: TGCGCCAGCAGCTTGGGGCTTGGACAGATATACGAGCAGTACTTC. Full variable domain (missing parts from reference TRBV5-1 and TRBJ2-7): KAGVTQTPRYLIKTRGQQVTLSCSPISGHRSVSWYQQTPGQGLQFLFEYFSETQRNKGNFPGRFSGRQFSNSRSEMNVSTLELGDSALYLCASSLGLGQIYEQYFGPGTRLTVT.

In its sample, this clone was seen a few times. The chain combines TRBV7-9 with TRBJ1-5; weak D call: TRBD1 (6 bases). The V gene's germline CDR1 is SEHNR and CDR2 FQNEAQ (reference sequence). The CDR3 spans 18 residues. Trimming removed 2 bases at V and 3 bases at J, with 20 bases between. The CDR3 loop reads CASSLPQTDRINNQPQHF. The CDR3 DNA reads TGTGCCAGCAGCTTACCGCAAACCGACAGGATAAACAATCAGCCCCAGCATTTT.

The V and J genes are TRBV10-1 and TRBJ1-1; 7 nucleotides align to TRBD1. Per the germline V gene, CDR1 is WNHNN and CDR2 is SYGVQD (reference sequence). With 4 bases clipped from V and 7 bases from J, the junction kept 3 bases outside the gene matches. This CDR3 has 12 amino acids. CDR3 residues: CASSARTGEAFF. The CDR3 DNA reads TGCGCCAGCAGTGCCCGGACAGGTGAAGCTTTCTTT.

The chain is built from TRBV20-1 and TRBJ1-1; no reliable D call. V dropped 3 bases and J dropped 7 bases, with 9 bases sitting between them. CDR3 length equals 11 residues. Germline CDR1 DFQATT, CDR2 SNEGSKA (reference sequence). The CDR3 DNA reads TGCAGTGCTAGGGCCCAGATTGAAGCTTTCTTT. This gives the protein CSARAQIEAFF.

The rearrangement uses TRBV5-1 and TRBJ2-1; 11 positions agree with TRBD2. CDR1 is SGHRS and CDR2 is YFSETQ in the germline V gene. This CDR3 has 18 residues. V trimming: 2 bases; J trimming: 0 bases; junction bases outside the gene matches: 7. As DNA, the CDR3 is TGCGCCAGCAGCTTACGACTAGCGGGGCGCAGCTCCTACAATGAGCAGTTCTTC. It is translated as CASSLRLAGRSSYNEQFF.